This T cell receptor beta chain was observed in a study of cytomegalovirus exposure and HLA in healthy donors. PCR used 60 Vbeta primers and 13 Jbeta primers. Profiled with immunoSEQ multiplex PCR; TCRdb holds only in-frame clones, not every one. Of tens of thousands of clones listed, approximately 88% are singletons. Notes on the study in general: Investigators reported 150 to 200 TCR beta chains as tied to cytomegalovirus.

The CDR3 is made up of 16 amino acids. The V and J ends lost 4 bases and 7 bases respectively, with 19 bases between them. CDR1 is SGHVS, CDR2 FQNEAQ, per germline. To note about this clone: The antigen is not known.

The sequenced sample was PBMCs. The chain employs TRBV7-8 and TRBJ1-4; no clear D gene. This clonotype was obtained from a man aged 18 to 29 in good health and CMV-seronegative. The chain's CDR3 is CASSSKKGRPREKLFF. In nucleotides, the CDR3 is TGTGCCAGCAGCTCAAAGAAAGGCAGGCCCCGTGAAAAACTGTTTTTT. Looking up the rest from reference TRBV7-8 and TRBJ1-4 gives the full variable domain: GAGVSQSPRYKVAKRGQDVALRCDPISGHVSLFWYQQALGQGPEFLTYFQNEAQLDKSGLPSDRFFAERPEGSVSTLKIQRTQQEDSAVYLCASSSKKGRPREKLFFGSGTQLSVL.